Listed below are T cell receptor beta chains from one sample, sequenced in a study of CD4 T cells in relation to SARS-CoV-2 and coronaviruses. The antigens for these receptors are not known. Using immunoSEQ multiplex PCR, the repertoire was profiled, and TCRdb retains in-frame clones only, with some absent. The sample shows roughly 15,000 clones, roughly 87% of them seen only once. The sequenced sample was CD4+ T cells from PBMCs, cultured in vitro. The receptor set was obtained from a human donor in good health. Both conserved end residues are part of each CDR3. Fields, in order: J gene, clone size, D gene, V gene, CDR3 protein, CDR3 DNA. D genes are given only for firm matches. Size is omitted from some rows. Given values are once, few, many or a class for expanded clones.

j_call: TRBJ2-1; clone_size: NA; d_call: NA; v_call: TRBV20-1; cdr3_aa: CSATFGPEQFF; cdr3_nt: TGCAGTGCCACATTTGGGCCCGAGCAGTTCTTC
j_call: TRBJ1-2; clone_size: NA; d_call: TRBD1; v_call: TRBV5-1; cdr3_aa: CASSLEQGVYYGYTF; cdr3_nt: TGCGCCAGCAGCTTGGAACAGGGGGTCTACTATGGCTACACCTTC
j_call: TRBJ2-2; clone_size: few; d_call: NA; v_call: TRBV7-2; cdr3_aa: CASRGTHTGELFF; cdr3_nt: TGTGCCAGCCGCGGGACGCACACCGGGGAGCTGTTTTTT
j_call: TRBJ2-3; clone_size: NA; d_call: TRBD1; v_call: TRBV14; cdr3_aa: CASSQGQGGSTDTQYF; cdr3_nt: TGTGCCAGCAGCCAAGGACAGGGTGGGAGCACAGATACGCAGTATTTT
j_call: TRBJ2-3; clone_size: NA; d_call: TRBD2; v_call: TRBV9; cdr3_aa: CASSSTVSVAGGETDTQYF; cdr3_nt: TGTGCCAGCAGCTCCACCGTTTCCGTAGCGGGGGGGGAAACAGATACGCAGTATTTT
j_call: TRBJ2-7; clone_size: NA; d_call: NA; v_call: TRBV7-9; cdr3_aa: CASSRAPDYTYEQYF; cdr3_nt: TGTGCCAGCAGCCGAGCGCCGGACTACACCTACGAGCAGTACTTC
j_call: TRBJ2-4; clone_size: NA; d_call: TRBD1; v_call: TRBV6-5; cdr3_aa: CASSYSGTGGDIQYF; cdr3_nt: TGTGCCAGCAGTTACTCCGGGACAGGGGGAGACATTCAGTACTTC
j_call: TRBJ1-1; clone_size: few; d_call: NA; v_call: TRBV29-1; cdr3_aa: CSVRNTGSRAEAFF; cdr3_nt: TGCAGCGTCCGCAACACAGGGTCTCGAGCTGAAGCTTTCTTT
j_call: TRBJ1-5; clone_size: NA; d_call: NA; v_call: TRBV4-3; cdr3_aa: CASSQGQYQPQHF; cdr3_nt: TGCGCCAGCAGCCAAGGACAGTATCAGCCCCAGCATTTT
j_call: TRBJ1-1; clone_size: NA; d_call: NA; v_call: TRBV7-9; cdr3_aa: CASSREGVNTEAFF; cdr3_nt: TGTGCCAGCAGCCGGGAGGGGGTGAACACTGAAGCTTTCTTT
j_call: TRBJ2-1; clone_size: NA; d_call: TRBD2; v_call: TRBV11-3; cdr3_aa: CASSLDGAGGMDNEQFF; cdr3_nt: TGTGCCAGCAGCTTAGATGGGGCGGGAGGGATGGACAATGAGCAGTTCTTC
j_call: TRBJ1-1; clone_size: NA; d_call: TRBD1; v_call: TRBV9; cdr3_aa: CASSVGQGRTEAFF; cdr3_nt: TGTGCCAGCAGCGTTGGACAGGGAAGGACTGAAGCTTTCTTT
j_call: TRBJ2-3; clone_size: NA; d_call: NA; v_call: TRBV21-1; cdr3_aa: CASSKDRQGTDTQYF; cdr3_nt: TGTGCCAGCAGCAAAGATAGGCAGGGCACAGATACGCAGTATTTT
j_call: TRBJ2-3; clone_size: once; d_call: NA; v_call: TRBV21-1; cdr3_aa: CAGRDRVTDTQYF; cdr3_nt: TGTGCCGGCCGGGACAGGGTCACAGATACGCAGTATTTT
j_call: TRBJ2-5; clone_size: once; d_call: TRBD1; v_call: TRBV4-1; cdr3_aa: CASSLTGDRETQYF; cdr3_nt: TGCGCCAGCAGCCTAACAGGGGACCGGGAGACCCAGTACTTC
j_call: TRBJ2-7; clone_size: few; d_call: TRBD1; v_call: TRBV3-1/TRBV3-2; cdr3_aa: CASSQGQGAHEQYF; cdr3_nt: TGTGCCAGCAGCCAGGGACAGGGAGCCCACGAGCAGTACTTC
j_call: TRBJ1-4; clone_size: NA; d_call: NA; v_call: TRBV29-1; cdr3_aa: CSAQRGVGEKLFF; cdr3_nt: TGCAGCGCCCAGAGGGGGGTCGGAGAAAAACTGTTTTTT
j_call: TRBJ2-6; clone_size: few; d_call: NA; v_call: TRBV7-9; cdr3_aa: CASSLGWGSGSGANVLTF; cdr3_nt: TGTGCCAGCAGCTTAGGATGGGGGTCAGGGTCTGGGGCCAACGTCCTGACTTTC
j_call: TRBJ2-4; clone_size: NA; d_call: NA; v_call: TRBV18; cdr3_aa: CASSPNAELAKNIQYF; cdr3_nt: TGTGCCAGCTCACCCAATGCGGAACTAGCCAAAAACATTCAGTACTTC
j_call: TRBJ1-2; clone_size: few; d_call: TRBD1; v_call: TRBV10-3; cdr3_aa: CASGDREVYGYTF; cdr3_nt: TGTGCCAGCGGGGACAGGGAGGTCTATGGCTACACCTTC
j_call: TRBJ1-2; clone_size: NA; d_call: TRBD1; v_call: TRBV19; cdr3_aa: CASLDRGLFNYGYTF; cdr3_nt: TGTGCCAGCCTCGACAGGGGGCTTTTTAACTATGGCTACACCTTC
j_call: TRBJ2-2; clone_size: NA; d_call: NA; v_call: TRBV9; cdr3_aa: CASSVGSMGDTGELFF; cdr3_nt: TGTGCCAGCAGCGTAGGGTCAATGGGGGACACCGGGGAGCTGTTTTTT
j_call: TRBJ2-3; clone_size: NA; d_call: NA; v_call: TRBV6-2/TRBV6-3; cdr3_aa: CASSYAMGGDTQYF; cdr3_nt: TGTGCCAGCAGTTACGCGATGGGAGGAGATACGCAGTATTTT
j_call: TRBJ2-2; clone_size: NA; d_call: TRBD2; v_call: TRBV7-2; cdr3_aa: CASSLSGGAGTGELFF; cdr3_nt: TGTGCCAGCAGCTTATCCGGGGGGGCAGGCACCGGGGAGCTGTTTTTT
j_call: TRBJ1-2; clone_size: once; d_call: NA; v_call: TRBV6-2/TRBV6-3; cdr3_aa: CASSRGQPYGYTF; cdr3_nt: TGTGCCAGCAGTCGAGGACAGCCCTATGGCTACACCTTC
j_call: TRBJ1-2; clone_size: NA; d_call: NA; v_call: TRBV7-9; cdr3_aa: CASSFGGSYGYTF; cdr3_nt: TGTGCCAGCAGCTTCGGGGGAAGCTATGGCTACACCTTC
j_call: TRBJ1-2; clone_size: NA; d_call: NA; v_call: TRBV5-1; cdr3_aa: CASSLERVGENGYTF; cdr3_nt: TGCGCCAGCAGCTTGGAAAGGGTTGGGGAGAATGGCTACACCTTC
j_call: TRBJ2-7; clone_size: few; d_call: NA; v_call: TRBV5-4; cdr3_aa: CASSLAGLSYEQYF; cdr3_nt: TGTGCCAGCAGCTTAGCTGGGCTCTCCTACGAGCAGTACTTC
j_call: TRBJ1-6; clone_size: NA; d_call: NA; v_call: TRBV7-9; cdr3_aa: CASSRGGRNSPLHF; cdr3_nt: TGTGCCAGCAGCCGGGGGGGACGGAATTCACCCCTCCACTTT
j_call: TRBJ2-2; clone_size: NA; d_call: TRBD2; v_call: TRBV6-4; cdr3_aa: CASSPLSGITGELFF; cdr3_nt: TGTGCCAGCAGTCCCCTTAGCGGGATCACCGGGGAGCTGTTTTTT
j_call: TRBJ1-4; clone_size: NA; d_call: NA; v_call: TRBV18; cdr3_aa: CASSPGGATNEKLFF; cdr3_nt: TGTGCCAGCTCACCAGGGGGCGCAACTAATGAAAAACTGTTTTTT
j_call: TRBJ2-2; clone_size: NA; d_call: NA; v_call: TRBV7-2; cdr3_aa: CASSLVGIVTGELFF; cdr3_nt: TGTGCCAGCAGCTTAGTAGGGATTGTTACCGGGGAGCTGTTTTTT
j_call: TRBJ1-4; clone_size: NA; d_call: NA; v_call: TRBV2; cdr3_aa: CASLKGKATNEKLFF; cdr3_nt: TGTGCCAGCCTTAAGGGAAAGGCAACTAATGAAAAACTGTTTTTT
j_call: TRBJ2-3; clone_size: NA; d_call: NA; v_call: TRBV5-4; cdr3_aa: CASSSGRPSTDTQYF; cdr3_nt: TGTGCCAGCAGCAGCGGGCGACCTAGCACAGATACGCAGTATTTT
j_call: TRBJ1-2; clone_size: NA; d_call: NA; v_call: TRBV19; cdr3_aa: CASSQTQDGLRGYTF; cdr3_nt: TGTGCCAGTAGTCAAACCCAGGACGGCCTGAGAGGCTACACCTTC
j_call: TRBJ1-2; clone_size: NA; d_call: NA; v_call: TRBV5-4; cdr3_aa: CASSLDSRNYGYTF; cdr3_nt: TGTGCCAGCAGCTTGGACAGTCGGAACTATGGCTACACCTTC
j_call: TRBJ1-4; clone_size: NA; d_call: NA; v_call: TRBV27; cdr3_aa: CASSFYSGGSGEKLFF; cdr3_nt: TGTGCCAGCAGTTTTTATAGTGGGGGTTCTGGTGAAAAACTGTTTTTT
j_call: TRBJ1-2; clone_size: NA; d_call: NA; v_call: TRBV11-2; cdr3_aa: CASSEKTTGHGYGYTF; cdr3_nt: TGTGCCAGCAGCGAGAAAACGACAGGCCACGGTTATGGCTACACCTTC
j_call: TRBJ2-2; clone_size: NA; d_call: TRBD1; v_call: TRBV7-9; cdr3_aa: CASSLRGWDRNTGELFF; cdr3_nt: TGTGCCAGCAGCTTAAGGGGGTGGGACAGGAACACCGGGGAGCTGTTTTTT
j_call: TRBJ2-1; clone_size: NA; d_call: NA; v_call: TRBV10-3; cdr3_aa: CAISPLDVSSYNEQFF; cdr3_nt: TGTGCCATCAGCCCTCTGGACGTCAGCTCCTACAATGAGCAGTTCTTC
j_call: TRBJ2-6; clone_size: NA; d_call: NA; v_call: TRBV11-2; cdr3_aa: CASSRIPTGHSSGANVLTF; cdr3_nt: TGTGCCAGCAGCCGTATCCCGACAGGTCACTCCTCTGGGGCCAACGTCCTGACTTTC
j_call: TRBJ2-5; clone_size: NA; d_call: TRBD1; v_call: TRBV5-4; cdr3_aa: CASSLGQGAWETQYF; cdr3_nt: TGTGCCAGCAGCTTGGGGCAGGGGGCATGGGAGACCCAGTACTTC
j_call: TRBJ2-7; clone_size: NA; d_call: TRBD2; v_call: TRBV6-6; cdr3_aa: CASSSGGLYYEQYF; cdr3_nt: TGTGCCAGCAGTTCGGGGGGGCTTTACTACGAGCAGTACTTC
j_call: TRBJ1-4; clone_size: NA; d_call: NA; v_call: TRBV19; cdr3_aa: CASSIQGGGLFF; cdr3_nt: TGTGCCAGTAGTATTCAAGGAGGGGGACTGTTTTTT
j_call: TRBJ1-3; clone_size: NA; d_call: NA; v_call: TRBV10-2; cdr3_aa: CASSETLWGHISGNTIYF; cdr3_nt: TGCGCCAGCAGCGAGACCCTATGGGGGCATATCTCTGGAAACACCATATATTTT
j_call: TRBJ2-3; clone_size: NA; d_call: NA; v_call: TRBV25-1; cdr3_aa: CASSVASTDTQYF; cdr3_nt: TGTGCCAGCAGTGTTGCTAGCACAGATACGCAGTATTTT
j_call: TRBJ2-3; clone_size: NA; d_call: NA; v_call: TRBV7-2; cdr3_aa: CASSLTARDTQYF; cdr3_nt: TGTGCCAGCAGCTTAACAGCCAGGGATACGCAGTATTTT
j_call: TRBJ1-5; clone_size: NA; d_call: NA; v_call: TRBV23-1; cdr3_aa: CASSQTGSNQPQHF; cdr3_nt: TGCGCCAGCAGTCAAACCGGGAGCAATCAGCCCCAGCATTTT
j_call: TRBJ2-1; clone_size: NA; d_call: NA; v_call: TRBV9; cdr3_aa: CASSATLNEQFF; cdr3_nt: TGTGCCAGCAGCGCGACACTGAATGAGCAGTTCTTC
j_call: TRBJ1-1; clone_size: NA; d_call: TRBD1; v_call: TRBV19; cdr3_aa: CATQTGESTEAFF; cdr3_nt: TGTGCCACTCAGACAGGGGAGAGCACTGAAGCTTTCTTT
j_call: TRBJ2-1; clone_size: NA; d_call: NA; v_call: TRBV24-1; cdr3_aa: CATSGGSGPVSYNEQFF; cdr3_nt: TGTGCCACCAGTGGAGGATCGGGCCCCGTTTCCTACAATGAGCAGTTCTTC
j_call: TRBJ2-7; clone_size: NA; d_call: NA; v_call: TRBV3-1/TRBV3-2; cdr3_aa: CASSQAGSSYEQYF; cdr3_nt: TGTGCCAGCAGCCAAGCAGGTAGCTCCTACGAGCAGTACTTC
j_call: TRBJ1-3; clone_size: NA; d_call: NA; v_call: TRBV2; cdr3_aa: CASSEGRVSGNTIYF; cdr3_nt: TGTGCCAGCAGTGAGGGCAGGGTCTCTGGAAACACCATATATTTT